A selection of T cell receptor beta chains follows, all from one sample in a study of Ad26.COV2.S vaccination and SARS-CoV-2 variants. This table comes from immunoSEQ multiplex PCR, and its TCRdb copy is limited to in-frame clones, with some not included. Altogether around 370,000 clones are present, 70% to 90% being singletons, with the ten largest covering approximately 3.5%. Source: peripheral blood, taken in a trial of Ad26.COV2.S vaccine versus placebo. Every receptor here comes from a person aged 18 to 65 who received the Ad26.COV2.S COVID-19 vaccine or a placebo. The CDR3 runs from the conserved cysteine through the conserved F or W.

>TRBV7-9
CASRSDGPSGGNEQFF
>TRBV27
CASSSGPIDTQYF
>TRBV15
CATSSGDSSLYNEQFF
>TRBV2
CASSPDTSNYGYTF
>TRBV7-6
CASSFTDYNEQFF
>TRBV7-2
CASSSQTGGGYEQYF
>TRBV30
CAWSVSGLNEQFF
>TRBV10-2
CASSESRGGETQYF
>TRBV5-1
CASSLTKAAYYGYTF
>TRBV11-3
CASRGRQGDSDTQYF
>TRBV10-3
CAVRTSGRAPGTQYF
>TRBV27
CASSLNGLSGNTIYF
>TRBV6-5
CASRGTGGPSYEQYF
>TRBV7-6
CASSLGSYNEQFF
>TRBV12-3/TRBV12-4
CASSLARGGLDF
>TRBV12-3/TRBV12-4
CASTLGGRNEQFF
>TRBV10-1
CASSESGTKNEQFF
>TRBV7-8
CASSPTSGGMLFDTQYF
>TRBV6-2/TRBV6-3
CASSYYPGDLKYNEQFF
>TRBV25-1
CASSDPRVFGNTIYF
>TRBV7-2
CASSLTQGNYGYTF
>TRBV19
CASSAYEETQYF
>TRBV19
CASSIGGRSNQPQHF
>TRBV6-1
CASTTGGEQYF
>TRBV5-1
CASSSNPGDYGYTF
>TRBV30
CAWRPPGGRDQPQHF
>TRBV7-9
CASSFPKGGARTDTQYF
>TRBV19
CASSQGGDRIYRGYTF
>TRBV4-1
CASSQEDRDLYEQYF
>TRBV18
CASSADRGSTIEAFF
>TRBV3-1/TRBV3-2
CASSSYGPNTEAFF
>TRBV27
CASSPRTDTQYF
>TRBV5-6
CASSLGAGSWEKLFF
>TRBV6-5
CASMGGSYNSPLHF
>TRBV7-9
CASSLNRGNTEAFF
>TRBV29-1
CSVQKGLQNVYNEQFF
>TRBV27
CASSLLTAGTGELFF
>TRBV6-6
CASSPTPTGESNYGYTF
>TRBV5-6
CASSLAGTGGNEQFF
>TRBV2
CANQGAYENSPLHF
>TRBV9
CASSADTGTVNEQFF
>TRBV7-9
CASSLDGTDTDTQYF
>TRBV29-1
CSVGTGTNYGYTF
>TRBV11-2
CASSLGKTQYF
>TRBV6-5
CANYSTGAYEQYF
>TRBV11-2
CASSQVGESTDTQYF
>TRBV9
CASSVDVGNTIYF
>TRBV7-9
CASSTSTGIYGYTF
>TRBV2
CASSIPDRWTSTDTQYF